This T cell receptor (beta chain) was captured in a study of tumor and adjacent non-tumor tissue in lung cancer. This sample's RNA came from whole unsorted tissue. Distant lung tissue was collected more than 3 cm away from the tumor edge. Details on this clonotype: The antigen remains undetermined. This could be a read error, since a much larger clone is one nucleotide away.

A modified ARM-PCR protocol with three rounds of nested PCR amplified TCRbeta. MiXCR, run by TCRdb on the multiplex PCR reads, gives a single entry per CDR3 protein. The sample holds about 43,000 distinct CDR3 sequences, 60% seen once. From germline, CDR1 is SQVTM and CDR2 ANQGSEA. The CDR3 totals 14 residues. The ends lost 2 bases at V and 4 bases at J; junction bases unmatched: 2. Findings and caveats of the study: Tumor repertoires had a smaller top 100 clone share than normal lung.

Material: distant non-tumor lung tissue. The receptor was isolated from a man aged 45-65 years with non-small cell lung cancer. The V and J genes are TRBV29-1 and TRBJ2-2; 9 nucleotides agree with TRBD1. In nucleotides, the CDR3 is TGCAGCGTTGAACCGGACAGGGGCACCGGGGAGCTGTTTTTT. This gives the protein CSVEPDRGTGELFF.